Each of the 26 T cell receptor beta chains below was sequenced from the same sample in a study of blood T cell repertoires in COVID-19 (dated by TCRdb to the early 2020s). Libraries were built with the immunoSEQ multiplex PCR assay. TCRdb took over this immuneACCESS table, retaining in-frame rearrangements with V and J assigned. Such tables are incomplete; in checked studies, under half of the missing clones stem from an unresolved V gene, and the remainder is unexplained. In this sample the table shows about 36,000 clones, around four fifths of which occur a single time. Around 4.9% of the sample goes to the ten largest clones. The sequencing input was peripheral blood. These receptors were obtained from a man aged 50 or older with active COVID-19.

The V and J genes are TRBV6-5 and TRBJ1-3; maybe TRBD1 (5 bases). The V gene lost 0 bases and the J gene lost 5 bases, with 11 bases spanning the gap. Germline CDR1 MNHEY, CDR2 SVGAGI. The CDR3 covers 15 residues. In DNA form, the CDR3 reads TGTGCCAGCAGTTACTCGCCGCAGGGTCGAAACACCATATATTTT. Encoded protein: CASSYSPQGRNTIYF.

The gene calls are TRBV7-9 and TRBJ2-7, with unresolved D. Trimming removed 5 bases from V and 5 bases from J, with 7 bases in between. Germline V gene lookup returns CDR1 SEHNR and CDR2 FQNEAQ (reference sequence). This CDR3 spans 11 amino acids. This CDR3 is CASSPQDEQYF. In DNA, the CDR3 is TGTGCCAGCAGCCCCCAGGACGAGCAGTACTTC.

This chain uses TRBV5-4 with TRBJ1-2, with 10 bases identical to TRBD1. The CDR3 has 14 amino acids. Trimming took 4 bases from V and 7 from J; bases not matched to a gene: 7. Germline V gene sequence: CDR1 SGHNT, CDR2 YYREEE (reference sequence). DNA for the CDR3: TGTGCCAGCAGCGACGGACAGGGGGGCTCTGGCTACACCTTC. This encodes CASSDGQGGSGYTF.

The V and J genes are TRBV4-1 and TRBJ2-7; possibly TRBD1 for D (5 bases). The CDR3 covers 13 residues. Germline V gene lookup returns CDR1 MGHRA and CDR2 YSYEKL. Trimming took off 8 bases at V and 5 bases at J, with 16 bases between the two ends. CDR3 nucleotides: TGCGCCAGCCTCAGGGCTAGTCTCCACGAGCAGTACTTC. It codes for CASLRASLHEQYF.

J is TRBJ2-2 and V is TRBV2; 8 positions agree with TRBD1. Germline CDR1 reads SNHLY; CDR2 reads FYNNEI. This CDR3 has 17 residues. The J segment lost 1 base and the V segment lost 5 bases, leaving 9 bases of the junction unmatched. CDR3 DNA sequence: TGTGCCAGCAGTCCAACCCCCGGACAGGGGAACACCGGGGAGCTGTTTTTT. Its protein product is CASSPTPGQGNTGELFF.

The V and J genes are TRBV7-9 and TRBJ2-2; D may be TRBD1 (6 bases). Germline V gene data show CDR1 as SEHNR and CDR2 as FQNEAQ (reference sequence). The CDR3 spans 16 residues. V was trimmed by 1 base and J by 6 bases, leaving 15 bases between them. Here the CDR3 reads CASSLEGGYRAGELFF. For the CDR3, the DNA is TGTGCCAGCAGCTTAGAAGGAGGTTACAGGGCCGGGGAGCTGTTTTTT.

The chain joins TRBV4-1 to TRBJ2-5; perhaps TRBD2 as D (5 bases). Germline lookup yields CDR1 MGHRA and CDR2 YSYEKL. The CDR3 consists of 15 residues. With 4 bases removed from V and 5 bases from J, the gap between germline ends came to 17 bases. CDR3 protein: CASSPLAPPGETQYF. In nucleotides, the CDR3 is TGCGCCAGCAGCCCCCTGGCACCGCCGGGGGAGACCCAGTACTTC.

This clone was seen once. V is TRBV6-5 and J is TRBJ1-2, with a possible D match to TRBD1 (6 bases). The CDR3 covers 15 residues. CDR1 is MNHEY, CDR2 SVGAGI, per germline. Trimming removed 0 bases from V and 3 bases from J, with 11 bases in between. The DNA for the CDR3 is TGTGCCAGCAGTTACTCTAGCGGGGGCTACTATGGCTACACCTTC. Protein sequence: CASSYSSGGYYGYTF.

The rearrangement joins TRBV5-1 to TRBJ2-1, with 13 bases that match TRBD2. J lost 4 bases, V lost 4 bases, and 5 bases had no gene match. The germline V gene has CDR1 SGHRS and CDR2 YFSETQ. The CDR3 has 16 residues. The CDR3 coding sequence is TGCGCCAGCAGCCTTGGGACTAGCGGGACTTACAATGAGCAGTTCTTC. Protein sequence: CASSLGTSGTYNEQFF.

The V call is TRBV5-4, the J call TRBJ2-7; tentatively, D is TRBD1 (6 bases). The V end was cut by 4 bases, the J end by 0 bases, with 11 bases between. The CDR3 covers 14 residues. From germline, CDR1 is SGHNT and CDR2 YYREEE (reference sequence). The CDR3 here is CASSTDSSSYEQYF. The CDR3 DNA reads TGTGCCAGCAGCACGGACAGCTCCTCCTACGAGCAGTACTTC.

The genes are TRBV15 and TRBJ2-1, with TRBD2 matching over 11 bases. Trimming at V came to 5 bases and at J to 6 bases, leaving 9 bases not matched to a gene. Per germline, CDR1 LNHNV and CDR2 YYDKDF (reference sequence). The CDR3 consists of 16 residues. The CDR3 sequence is CATSGQLAGGLNEQFF. The CDR3 DNA reads as TGTGCCACCAGCGGGCAGCTAGCGGGGGGTCTCAATGAGCAGTTCTTC.

This sequence joins TRBV7-9 and TRBJ2-3, with 9 bases matching TRBD2. CDR3 size: 16 residues. Germline CDR1 and CDR2: SEHNR and FQNEAQ (reference sequence). V trimming: 4 bases; J trimming: 5 bases; junction bases outside the gene matches: 10. CDR3 residues: CASSSPKSGGLDTQYF. The CDR3 DNA reads as TGTGCCAGCAGCTCCCCAAAAAGCGGGGGGTTAGATACGCAGTATTTT.

With regard to this clone: The junction differs from germline at one of its ends, possibly a read error. The genes are TRBV5-1 and TRBJ1-1, with a possible D match to TRBD1 (6 bases). CDR1 and CDR2 (germline): SGHRS, YFSETQ. This CDR3 spans 14 amino acids. CDR3 nucleotide sequence: TGCGCCAGCAGCTTGGGAGGGGGTCAGGCTAAGGTTGTCTTT. This sequence encodes CASSLGGGQAKVVF. Full variable domain (missing parts from reference TRBV5-1 and TRBJ1-1): KAGVTQTPRYLIKTRGQQVTLSCSPISGHRSVSWYQQTPGQGLQFLFEYFSETQRNKGNFPGRFSGRQFSNSRSEMNVSTLELGDSALYLCASSLGGGQAKVVFGQGTRLTVV.

CDR3 loop: CSGWLNYGYTF. CDR3 sequence (DNA): TGCAGTGGGTGGCTTAACTATGGCTACACCTTC. The chain links TRBV20-1 to TRBJ1-2; unclear D gene. This CDR3 region has 11 residues. Germline CDR1 is DFQATT and CDR2 is SNEGSKA (reference sequence). Between the trimmed V and J ends, which lost 7 bases and 1 base, there was a span of 7 bases.

The chain carries TRBV11-1 and TRBJ1-1; unclear D gene. Germline-derived CDR1 and CDR2 are SGHAT and FQDESV (reference sequence). This CDR3 has 12 amino acids. The V end was cut by 3 bases, the J end by 5 bases, with 7 bases between. CDR3 nucleotides: TGTGCCAGCAGCTTTGAGGGAACTGAAGCTTTCTTT. Protein product: CASSFEGTEAFF.

The gene calls are TRBV15 and TRBJ1-1; possibly TRBD1 for D (5 bases). The CDR3 is made up of 15 amino acids. Per germline, CDR1 LNHNV and CDR2 YYDKDF (reference sequence). V was trimmed by 5 bases and J by 0 bases, leaving 13 bases between them. The CDR3 sequence: CATSGGARLNTEAFF. CDR3 DNA sequence: TGTGCCACCAGCGGAGGGGCCCGGTTGAACACTGAAGCTTTCTTT.

V and J are TRBV18 and TRBJ2-1; TRBD1 aligns across 7 bases. The CDR3 is 16 amino acids. CDR1 is KGHSH, CDR2 LQKENI, per germline. V lost 3 bases and J lost 0; bases outside the gene matches: 5. In nucleotides, the CDR3 is TGTGCCAGCTCACCTTCAGCAGGGGGCTCCTACAATGAGCAGTTCTTC. This encodes CASSPSAGGSYNEQFF.

This clone was detected once. As DNA, the CDR3 is TGTGCCAGCAGTTACTCCCTCCTAGCGGGGGAAGAGACCCAGTACTTC. Translated, it gives CASSYSLLAGEETQYF. The rearrangement uses TRBV6-5 and TRBJ2-5; 10 nucleotides align to TRBD2. The J segment lost 3 bases and the V segment lost 0 bases, leaving 4 bases of the junction unmatched. CDR1 is MNHEY and CDR2 is SVGAGI in the germline V gene. The CDR3 spans 16 residues.

The rearrangement joins TRBV7-9 to TRBJ2-7; no reliable D call. This CDR3 comprises 14 residues. Trimming left V 4 bases short and J 0 bases short, with 10 bases between. Germline loops: CDR1 SEHNR, CDR2 FQNEAQ (reference sequence). This CDR3 is CASSSSGFSYEQYF. As DNA, the CDR3 is TGTGCCAGCAGCTCCTCGGGTTTCTCCTACGAGCAGTACTTC. Using reference TRBV7-9 and TRBJ2-7 for the parts outside the CDR3, the full variable domain is DTGVSQNPRHKITKRGQNVTFRCDPISEHNRLYWYRQTLGQGPEFLTYFQNEAQLEKSRLLSDRFSAERPKGSFSTLEIQRTEQGDSAMYLCASSSSGFSYEQYFGPGTRLTVT.

The V and J genes are TRBV7-6 and TRBJ2-5, with D possibly being TRBD2 (6 bases). With 2 bases removed from V and 3 bases from J, the gap between germline ends came to 13 bases. CDR3 length equals 15 residues. Per the germline V gene, CDR1 is SGHVS and CDR2 is FNYEAQ. The CDR3 coding sequence is TGTGCCAGCAGCTTACTTGCGGGAAACAAAGAGACCCAGTACTTC. As protein: CASSLLAGNKETQYF. The complete variable domain, with remaining parts taken from reference TRBV7-6 and TRBJ2-5, reads GAGVSQSPRYKVTKRGQDVALRCDPISGHVSLYWYRQALGQGPEFLTYFNYEAQQDKSGLPNDRFSAERPEGSISTLTIQRTEQRDSAMYRCASSLLAGNKETQYFGPGTRLLVL.

The genes are TRBV5-1 and TRBJ1-1; a possible D gene is TRBD1 (6 bases). Germline lookup yields CDR1 SGHRS and CDR2 YFSETQ. V lost 2 bases and J 5 bases, leaving 16 bases between the germline ends. This CDR3 has 15 residues. Written as DNA, the CDR3 is TGCGCCAGCAGCTTATCCCCAGGGGATGGTACTGAAGCTTTCTTT. Translated, it gives CASSLSPGDGTEAFF.

The J gene is TRBJ2-3, the V gene TRBV18; D gene uncertain. Looked up from germline, CDR1 is KGHSH and CDR2 is LQKENI. V lost 4 bases to trimming and J lost 3 bases, with 5 bases between them. The CDR3 has 12 residues. This CDR3 is CASSHSTDTQYF. CDR3 nucleotide sequence: TGTGCCAGCTCACACTCGACAGATACGCAGTATTTT.

CDR3 DNA sequence: TGTGCCAGCAGACCTCGGACAGGGACGAACACCGGGGAGCTGTTTTTT. Protein sequence: CASRPRTGTNTGELFF. This chain connects TRBV28 to TRBJ2-2; 8 bases align to TRBD1. CDR1 is MDHEN and CDR2 is SYDVKM in the germline V gene. The ends lost 6 bases at V and 0 bases at J; junction bases unmatched: 6. The CDR3 has 16 amino acids.

V gene TRBV28 combines with J gene TRBJ2-3; D is perhaps TRBD2 (6 bases). The CDR3 length is 14 residues. Germline V gene lookup returns CDR1 MDHEN and CDR2 SYDVKM. V lost 3 bases and J 5 bases, leaving 12 bases between the germline ends. The DNA of the CDR3 is TGTGCCAGCAGTTTGAGTCAGGGAGGAGATACGCAGTATTTT. Translating it yields CASSLSQGGDTQYF.

This clone was recorded once. The genes are TRBV28 and TRBJ1-1; maybe TRBD1 (6 bases). The germline gives CDR1 MDHEN, CDR2 SYDVKM. CDR3 length: 14 amino acids. V was cut by 7 bases and J by 1 base, with 13 bases left in between. The CDR3 DNA sequence: TGTGCCAGCACCCACGCGGACAGGAACACTGAAGCTTTCTTT. Its translation is CASTHADRNTEAFF.

The chain combines TRBV29-1 with TRBJ1-2; 7 nucleotides agree with TRBD1. Germline values: CDR1 SQVTM, CDR2 ANQGSEA. The CDR3 has 15 amino acids. Trimming removed 0 bases from V and 2 bases from J; junction bases left unmatched: 6. CDR3 DNA sequence: TGCAGCGTTGAAGATCCGGAGGGGGCGAACTATGGCTACACCTTC. As protein: CSVEDPEGANYGYTF.